The 24 T cell receptor beta chains below were found in one sample sequenced in a study of T cells in women clearing cervical HPV infection. Sequencing was performed with immunoSEQ multiplex PCR; in TCRdb, only in-frame clones are kept and a portion is missing. This sample carries around 39,000 clones, with 5.8% going to the ten biggest clones. Sequencing input: blood buffy coat. These receptors all come from a woman between 18 and 69 years old with a cervical HPV16 infection that either progressed to CIN3+ or cleared (not recorded which).

To note about this clone: The observed sequence ends 3 residues before the CDR3 terminus, with the missing tail filled in from the germline J gene. The chain links TRBV4-2 to TRBJ1-6; D not resolved. Germline CDR1 LGHNA, CDR2 YNFKEQ. V lost 4 bases, J lost 5 bases, and 15 bases lay in between. CDR3 length: 16 residues. CDR3 protein: CASSLNQQEDNSPLHF. Partial CDR3 DNA: TGTGCCAGCAGCCTAAATCAGCAGGAAGATAATTCACCC.

Comments on this clone: From the germline J gene comes the end of the CDR3, since the read stops 3 residues before it. The rearrangement links TRBV5-4 to TRBJ2-7; D unclear. This CDR3 has 14 residues. Germline CDR1 is SGHNT and CDR2 is YYREEE (reference sequence). Trimming removed 2 bases at V and 2 bases at J, with 11 bases between. CDR3 loop: CASSLDPTTYEQYF. The CDR3 bases that were read are TGTGCCAGCAGCTTAGATCCTACCACCTACGAG.

Worth noting for this clone: The read terminates 3 residues before the CDR3 end, so the remaining end is supplied by the germline J gene. This chain connects TRBV2 to TRBJ2-3; weak D call: TRBD1 (6 bases). Germline lookup yields CDR1 SNHLY and CDR2 FYNNEI. The CDR3 covers 14 residues. The CDR3 here is CASSYGQLEETQYF. The sequenced part of the CDR3 DNA is TGTGCCAGCAGTTACGGACAGCTAGAAGAGACG.

Concerning this clone: The CDR3 is cut off 3 residues early in the read; its end comes from the germline J gene. The chain couples TRBV5-1 to TRBJ2-3; D uncertain. Germline V gene lookup returns CDR1 SGHRS and CDR2 YFSETQ. The CDR3 extends over 15 amino acids. Trimming stripped 0 bases from V and 1 base from J, with 9 bases between. The CDR3: CASSLDATRTDTQYF. The sequenced CDR3 bases are TGCGCCAGCAGCTTGGATGCTACCCGCACAGATACG.

A word on this clone: The CDR3 end falls 3 residues outside the read, so it is completed with the germline J gene. The chain uses TRBV6-1 and TRBJ2-5, with 7 bases fitting TRBD2. Trimming removed 2 bases from V and 3 bases from J; junction bases left unmatched: 9. The CDR3 covers 16 residues. Germline V gene sequence: CDR1 MNHNS, CDR2 SASEGT. Incomplete CDR3 DNA: TGTGCCAGCAGTGAAACGAGCACTAGCGTAAAAGAGACC. Translating gives CASSETSTSVKET. The full CDR3 reads CASSETSTSVKETQYF.

Remarks on this clone: The CDR3 end lies 3 residues beyond the end of the read and is filled in from the germline J gene. The rearrangement links TRBV6-2 or TRBV6-3 to TRBJ2-4; D is undetermined. Looked up from germline, CDR1 is MNHEY and CDR2 is SVGEGT. This CDR3 is 14 amino acids long. The CDR3 sequence is CASSLPGETYGQYF. The sequenced CDR3 bases are TGTGCCAGCAGTTTGCCAGGAGAAACCTATGGT.

A note on this clone: Read data end 3 residues before the CDR3 end; the end is taken from the germline J gene. The J gene is TRBJ2-3, the V gene TRBV5-4; 10 nucleotides match TRBD1. CDR1 SGHNT and CDR2 YYREEE come from the germline V gene (reference sequence). This CDR3 region has 15 residues. Losses at the gene ends were 0 bases for V and 6 bases for J; bases not matched to a gene: 4. This chain's CDR3 is CASSLVTGGRDTQYF. CDR3 DNA (partial): TGTGCCAGCAGCTTGGTGACAGGGGGCAGGGATACG. Filled out from reference TRBV5-4 and TRBJ2-3, the complete variable domain reads ETGVTQSPTHLIKTRGQQVTLRCSSQSGHNTVSWYQQALGQGPQFIFQYYREEENGRGNFPPRFSGLQFPNYSSELNVNALELDDSALYLCASSLVTGGRDTQYFGPGTRLTVL.

CDR3 DNA, as far as it was read: TGTGCCAGCAGTGAGCCGGGACTAGCCCGCAATGAG. As protein: CASSEPGLARNE. The full CDR3 reads CASSEPGLARNEQFF. This sequence joins TRBV6-1 and TRBJ2-1, with TRBD2 identical over 9 bases. The sequenced fragment ends 3 residues before the CDR3 boundary, so the rest is inferred from the germline J gene. The trim removed 3 bases at V and 6 bases at J, leaving 6 bases unmatched. Per the germline V gene, CDR1 is MNHNS and CDR2 is SASEGT. The CDR3 runs to 15 residues.

Partial CDR3 DNA: TGTGCCGCCTGGGGACTAGCGGGAGTGGAGGAGACC. Translation: CAAWGLAGVEET. The CDR3, in full, reads CAAWGLAGVEETQYF. This chain connects TRBV28 to TRBJ2-5, with 14 bases that match TRBD2. The read terminates 3 residues ahead of where the CDR3 ends, so the germline J gene completes it. The CDR3 loop spans 15 amino acids. V was pared by 11 bases and J by 5 bases, with 10 bases of the junction left unmatched. Germline CDR1 reads MDHEN; CDR2 reads SYDVKM.

On this clone: Germline and junction disagree at one end, which may indicate a read error. The missing CDR3 end, 3 residues past where the read stops, is filled in from the germline J gene. The chain has TRBV5-6 and TRBJ1-2, with 8 bases identical to TRBD1. The germline V gene has CDR1 SGHDT and CDR2 YYEEEE. CDR3 length: 13 amino acids. This CDR3 is CAGSEQGDYGYTF. The sequenced part of the CDR3 DNA is TGTGCCGGCAGCGAACAGGGGGACTATGGC.

About this clone: Coverage ceases 3 residues before the CDR3 finishes, and the germline J gene fills in the end. The J gene is TRBJ1-6, the V gene TRBV7-9; 7 positions agree with TRBD1. Germline values: CDR1 SEHNR, CDR2 FQNEAQ (reference sequence). The CDR3 has 12 amino acids. The V and J ends lost 8 bases and 10 bases, in that order; junction bases with no gene match: 5. CDR3 bases read: TGTGCCAGCCGGGACAGTGGATCACCC. Amino acids: CASRDSGSP. The whole CDR3 region reads CASRDSGSPLHF.

Note on this clone: The read comes to an end 3 residues before the CDR3 does, leaving the germline J gene to fill in the end. This chain joins TRBV6-4 and TRBJ1-1, with no clear D. Germline CDR1 MRHNA, CDR2 SNTAGT. This CDR3 contains 12 residues. The CDR3 region is CASRLTTNHAFF. The part of the CDR3 DNA that was read is TGTGCCAGCAGACTAACCACAAACCAT.

A word on this clone: Read coverage stops 3 residues before the CDR3 terminus; the germline J gene supplies the remainder. J is TRBJ1-6 and V is TRBV27; 7 nucleotides align to TRBD1. J lost 7 bases, V lost 6 bases, and 9 bases had no gene match. The CDR3 is 15 amino acids. Germline V gene data show CDR1 as MNHEY and CDR2 as SMNVEV (reference sequence). CDR3 sequence: CASSRRDSNNSPLHF. The DNA read from the CDR3 is TGTGCCAGCAGCAGAAGGGACAGTAACAATTCACCC.

Worth noting for this clone: With the read ending 3 residues before the CDR3 end, the germline J gene is used to fill in that end. The V and J genes are TRBV20-1 and TRBJ2-3; 7 bases map to TRBD1. This CDR3 is built from 12 residues. The germline V gene encodes CDR1 DFQATT and CDR2 SNEGSKA (reference sequence). CDR3 region: CSARAGQQPQYF. The covered CDR3 bases are TGCAGTGCTAGAGCGGGACAGCAGCCG.

In the case of this clone: The read terminates 3 residues before the CDR3 end, so the remaining end is supplied by the germline J gene. V gene TRBV18 combines with J gene TRBJ2-1; no definite D call. This CDR3 has 17 residues. From germline, CDR1 is KGHSH and CDR2 LQKENI. V lost 1 base and J lost 7, with 20 bases in between. This CDR3 is CASSPLPRPSGWNEQFF. Partial CDR3 DNA: TGTGCCAGCTCACCACTACCCCGGCCCTCCGGGTGGAATGAG. Filled out from reference TRBV18 and TRBJ2-1, the complete variable domain reads NAGVMQNPRHLVRRRGQEARLRCSPMKGHSHVYWYRQLPEEGLKFMVYLQKENIIDESGMPKERFSAEFPKEGPSILRIQQVVRGDSAAYFCASSPLPRPSGWNEQFFGPGTRLTVL.

In regard to this clone: The junction does not match germline at one end; this may be a read error. The read ends 3 residues shy of where the CDR3 ends; the end is completed using the germline J gene. This same CDR3 is encoded by further DNA sequences in the sample. The chain links TRBV7-2 to TRBJ1-3, with a weak D call TRBD1 (6 bases). CDR3 length equals 14 residues. Looked up from germline, CDR1 is SGHTA and CDR2 is FQGNSA. The covered CDR3 bases are TGTGCCAGCAGCTCGGGACAAAGTGGAAACACA. Its protein is CASSSGQSGNT. The complete CDR3 reads CASSSGQSGNTIYF.

As regards this clone: The read terminates 3 residues before the CDR3 end, so the remaining end is supplied by the germline J gene. The V and J genes are TRBV11-2 and TRBJ2-7; D ambiguous. Germline CDR1 is SGHAT and CDR2 is FQNNGV. The ends were cut back, 0 bases at V and 4 bases at J, with 7 bases in the middle. The CDR3 covers 13 residues. The covered CDR3 bases are TGTGCCAGCAGCTTAGATTACAGATACGAG. Protein sequence: CASSLDYRYE. The CDR3 in full is CASSLDYRYEQYF.

With regard to this clone: The sequenced fragment ends 3 residues before the CDR3 boundary, so the rest is inferred from the germline J gene. This chain joins TRBV9 and TRBJ2-7; perhaps TRBD1 as D (5 bases). V was trimmed by 0 bases and J by 0 bases, leaving 10 bases between them. The CDR3 contains 15 residues. Germline V gene sequence: CDR1 SGDLS, CDR2 YYNGEE. The sequenced part of the CDR3 DNA is TGTGCCAGCAGCGTAGGGGGCGAGGCCTCCTACGAG. It yields the protein CASSVGGEASYE. The full CDR3 protein reads CASSVGGEASYEQYF.

Notes on this clone: The sample contains more than one DNA sequence encoding this CDR3. Incomplete CDR3 DNA: TGTGCCAGTAGTTCCGGGACAGGGGGTTACGAG. Its protein product is CASSSGTGGYE. The entire CDR3 protein is CASSSGTGGYEQYF. The rearrangement links TRBV19 to TRBJ2-7; 11 bases match TRBD1. The read finishes 3 residues shy of the CDR3 end, and the germline J gene is used to complete it. CDR3 length: 14 amino acids. With 5 bases clipped from V and 4 bases from J, the junction kept 4 bases outside the gene matches. Germline lookup yields CDR1 LNHDA and CDR2 SQIVND (reference sequence).

Concerning this clone: The CDR3 extends 3 residues past the end of the read, so its final part is completed from the germline J gene. The J gene is TRBJ1-5, the V gene TRBV6-1, with a tentative D call TRBD1 (6 bases). CDR1 and CDR2 (germline): MNHNS, SASEGT. The ends were cut back, 0 bases at V and 1 base at J, with 16 bases in the middle. The CDR3 sequence is 18 residues long. The sequenced part of the CDR3 DNA is TGTGCCAGCAGTGAAGCTACAGGGCCCATACGGAGCAATCAGCCC. Translated, it gives CASSEATGPIRSNQP. In full, the CDR3 reads CASSEATGPIRSNQPQHF.

Concerning this clone itself: The read stops 3 residues short of the end of the CDR3; the missing end is completed from the germline J gene. The chain has TRBV5-1 and TRBJ2-1; 7 bases align to TRBD1. The germline CDR1 and CDR2 sequences are SGHRS and YFSETQ. There are 14 residues in the CDR3. V shed 1 base, J shed 9 bases, and the junction held 7 bases outside the gene matches. The CDR3 DNA, read in part, is TGCGCCAGCAGCTTGTTTACAGGGGCAAGTGAG. It is translated as CASSLFTGASE. The complete CDR3 reads CASSLFTGASEQFF.

Worth noting for this clone: The CDR3 end falls 3 residues outside the read, so it is completed with the germline J gene. The chain links TRBV7-9 to TRBJ1-2; D possibly corresponds to TRBD1 (5 bases). This CDR3 has 14 amino acids. Germline V gene sequence: CDR1 SEHNR, CDR2 FQNEAQ (reference sequence). The CDR3 is CASSPGTETYDYTF. The CDR3 DNA, read in part, is TGTGCCAGCAGCCCCGGGACTGAAACCTACGAC.

Turning to this clone: The read terminates 3 residues ahead of where the CDR3 ends, so the germline J gene completes it. The gene calls are TRBV2 and TRBJ2-3, with 14 bases identical to TRBD2. V trimming: 6 bases; J trimming: 5 bases; junction bases outside the gene matches: 4. The CDR3 has 15 amino acids. Germline V gene lookup returns CDR1 SNHLY and CDR2 FYNNEI. The CDR3: CASRGLAGVRDTQYF. CDR3 bases read: TGTGCCAGCAGGGGACTAGCGGGAGTCCGAGATACG.

Worth noting for this clone: The read is 3 residues too short to cover the CDR3 end, so that end is filled in from the germline J gene. The gene calls are TRBV10-3 and TRBJ2-7, with D tentatively TRBD2 (5 bases). Germline CDR1 reads ENHRY; CDR2 reads SYGVKD. With 10 bases removed from V and 3 bases from J, the gap between germline ends came to 16 bases. CDR3 length equals 13 residues. CDR3 bases read: TGTGCCACGATGGACTCCTCGGACTACGAG. It specifies CATMDSSDYE. The complete CDR3 sequence is CATMDSSDYEQYF.